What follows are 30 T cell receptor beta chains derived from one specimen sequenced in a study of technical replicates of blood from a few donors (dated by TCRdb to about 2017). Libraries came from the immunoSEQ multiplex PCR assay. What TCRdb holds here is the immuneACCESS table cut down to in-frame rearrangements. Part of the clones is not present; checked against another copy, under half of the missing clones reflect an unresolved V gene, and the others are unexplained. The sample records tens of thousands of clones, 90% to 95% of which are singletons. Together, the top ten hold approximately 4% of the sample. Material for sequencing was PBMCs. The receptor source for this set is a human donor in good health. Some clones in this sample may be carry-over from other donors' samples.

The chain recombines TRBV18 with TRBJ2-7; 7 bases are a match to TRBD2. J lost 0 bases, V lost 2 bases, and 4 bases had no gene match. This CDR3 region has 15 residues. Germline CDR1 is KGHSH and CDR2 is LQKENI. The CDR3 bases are TGTGCCAGCTCACCAGAGAAGCGGGGCTCCTACGAGCAGTACTTC. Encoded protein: CASSPEKRGSYEQYF.

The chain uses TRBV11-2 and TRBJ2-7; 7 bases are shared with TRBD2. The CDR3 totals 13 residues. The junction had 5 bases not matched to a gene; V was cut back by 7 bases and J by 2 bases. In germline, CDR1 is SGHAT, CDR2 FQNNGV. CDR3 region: CASNLRGAYEQYF. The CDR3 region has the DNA TGTGCCAGCAACCTTCGGGGGGCCTACGAGCAGTACTTC.

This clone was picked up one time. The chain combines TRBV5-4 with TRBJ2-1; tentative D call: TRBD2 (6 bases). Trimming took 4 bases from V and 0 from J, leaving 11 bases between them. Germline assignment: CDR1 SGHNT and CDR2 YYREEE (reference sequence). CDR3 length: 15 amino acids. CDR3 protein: CASSLGGSSYNEQFF. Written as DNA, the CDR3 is TGTGCCAGCAGCCTCGGGGGAAGCTCCTACAATGAGCAGTTCTTC.

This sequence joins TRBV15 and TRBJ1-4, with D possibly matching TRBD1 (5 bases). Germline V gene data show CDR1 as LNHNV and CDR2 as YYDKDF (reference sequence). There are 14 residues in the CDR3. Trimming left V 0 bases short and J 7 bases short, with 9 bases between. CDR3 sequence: CATSRDGGTEKLFF. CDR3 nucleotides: TGTGCCACCAGCAGAGATGGGGGGACTGAAAAACTGTTTTTT.

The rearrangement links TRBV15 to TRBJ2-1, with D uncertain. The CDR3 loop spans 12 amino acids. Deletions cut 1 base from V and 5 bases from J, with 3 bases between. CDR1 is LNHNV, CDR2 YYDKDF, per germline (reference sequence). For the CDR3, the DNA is TGTGCCACCAGCAGAGCCAACAATGAGCAGTTCTTC. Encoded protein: CATSRANNEQFF.

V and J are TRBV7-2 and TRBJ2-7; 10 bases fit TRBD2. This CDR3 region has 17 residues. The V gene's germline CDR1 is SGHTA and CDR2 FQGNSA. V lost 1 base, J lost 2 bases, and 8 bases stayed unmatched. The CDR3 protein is CASSLEASGGHAYEQYF. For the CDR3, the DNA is TGTGCCAGCAGCTTAGAGGCTAGCGGGGGTCATGCCTACGAGCAGTACTTC.

CDR3 sequence (DNA): TGCGCCAGCAGCCCCCGGACAGGGGCGGCCTACGAGCAGTACTTC. It specifies CASSPRTGAAYEQYF. The rearrangement joins TRBV5-1 to TRBJ2-7; TRBD1 matches 9 bases. The CDR3 length is 15 residues. Per the germline V gene, CDR1 is SGHRS and CDR2 is YFSETQ. V lost 4 bases and J lost 2; bases outside the gene matches: 7.

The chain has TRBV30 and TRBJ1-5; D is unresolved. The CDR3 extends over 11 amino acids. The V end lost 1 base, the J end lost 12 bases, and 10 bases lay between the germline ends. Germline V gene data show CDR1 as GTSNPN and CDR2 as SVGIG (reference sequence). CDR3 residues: CAWSASGNQHF. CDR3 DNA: TGTGCCTGGAGTGCCTCCGGGAACCAGCATTTT. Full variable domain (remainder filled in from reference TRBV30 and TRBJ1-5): SQTIHQWPATLVQPVGSPLSLECTVEGTSNPNLYWYRQAAGRGLQLLFYSVGIGQISSEVPQNLSASRPQDRQFILSSKKLLLSDSGFYLCAWSASGNQHFGDGTRLSIL.

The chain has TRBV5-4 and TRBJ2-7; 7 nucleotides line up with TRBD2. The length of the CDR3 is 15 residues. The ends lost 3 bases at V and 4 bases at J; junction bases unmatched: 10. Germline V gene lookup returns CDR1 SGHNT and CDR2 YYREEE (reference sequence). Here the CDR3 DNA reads TGTGCCAGCAGCTCCCGGGATCACGGGGGGTACGAGCAGTACTTC. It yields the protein CASSSRDHGGYEQYF. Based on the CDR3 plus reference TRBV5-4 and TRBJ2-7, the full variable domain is ETGVTQSPTHLIKTRGQQVTLRCSSQSGHNTVSWYQQALGQGPQFIFQYYREEENGRGNFPPRFSGLQFPNYSSELNVNALELDDSALYLCASSSRDHGGYEQYFGPGTRLTVT.

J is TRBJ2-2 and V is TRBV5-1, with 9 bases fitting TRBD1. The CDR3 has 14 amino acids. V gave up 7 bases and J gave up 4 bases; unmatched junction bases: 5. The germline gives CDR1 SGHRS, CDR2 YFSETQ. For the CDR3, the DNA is TGCGCCAGCGGGGGGACAGGGCTCACCGGGGAGCTGTTTTTT. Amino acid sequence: CASGGTGLTGELFF. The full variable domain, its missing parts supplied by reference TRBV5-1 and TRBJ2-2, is KAGVTQTPRYLIKTRGQQVTLSCSPISGHRSVSWYQQTPGQGLQFLFEYFSETQRNKGNFPGRFSGRQFSNSRSEMNVSTLELGDSALYLCASGGTGLTGELFFGEGSRLTVL.

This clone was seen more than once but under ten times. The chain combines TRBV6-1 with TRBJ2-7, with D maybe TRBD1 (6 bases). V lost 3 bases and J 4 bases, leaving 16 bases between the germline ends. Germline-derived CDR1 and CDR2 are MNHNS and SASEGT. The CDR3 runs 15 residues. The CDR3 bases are TGTGCCAGCAGTGACAATCCAGGGGCTTTGTACGAGCAGTACTTC. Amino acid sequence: CASSDNPGALYEQYF.

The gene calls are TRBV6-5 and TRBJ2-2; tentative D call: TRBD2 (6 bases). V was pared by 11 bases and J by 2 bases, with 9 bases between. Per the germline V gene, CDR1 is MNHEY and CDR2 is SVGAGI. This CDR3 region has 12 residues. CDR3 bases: TGTGCCCTCGGGGGTAACACCGGGGAGCTGTTTTTT. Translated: CALGGNTGELFF.

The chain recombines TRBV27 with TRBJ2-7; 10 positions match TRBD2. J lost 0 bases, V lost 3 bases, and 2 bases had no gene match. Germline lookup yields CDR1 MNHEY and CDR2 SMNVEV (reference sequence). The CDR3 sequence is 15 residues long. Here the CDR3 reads CASSLSGGGSYEQYF. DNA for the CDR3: TGTGCCAGCAGTTTGAGCGGGGGGGGCTCCTACGAGCAGTACTTC.

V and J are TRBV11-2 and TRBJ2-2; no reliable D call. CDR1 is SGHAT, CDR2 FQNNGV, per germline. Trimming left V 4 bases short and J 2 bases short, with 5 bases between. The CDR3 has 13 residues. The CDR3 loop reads CASSSLNTGELFF. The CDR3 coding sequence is TGTGCCAGCAGCTCCCTCAACACCGGGGAGCTGTTTTTT. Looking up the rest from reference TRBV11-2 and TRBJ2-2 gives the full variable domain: EAGVAQSPRYKIIEKRQSVAFWCNPISGHATLYWYQQILGQGPKLLIQFQNNGVVDDSQLPKDRFSAERLKGVDSTLKIQPAKLEDSAVYLCASSSLNTGELFFGEGSRLTVL.

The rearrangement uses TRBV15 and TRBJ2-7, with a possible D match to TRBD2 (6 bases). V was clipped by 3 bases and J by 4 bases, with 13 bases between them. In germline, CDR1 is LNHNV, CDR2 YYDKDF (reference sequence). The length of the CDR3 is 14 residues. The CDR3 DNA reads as TGTGCCACCAGCAGCGGGAGCGTAAGTTACGAGCAGTACTTC. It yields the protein CATSSGSVSYEQYF.

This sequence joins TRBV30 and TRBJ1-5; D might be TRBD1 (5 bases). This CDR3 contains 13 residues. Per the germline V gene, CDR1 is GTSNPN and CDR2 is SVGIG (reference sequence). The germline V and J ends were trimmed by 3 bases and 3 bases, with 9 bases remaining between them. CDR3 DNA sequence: TGTGCCTGGAGCCCAGGGCTCAATCAGCCCCAGCATTTT. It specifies CAWSPGLNQPQHF.

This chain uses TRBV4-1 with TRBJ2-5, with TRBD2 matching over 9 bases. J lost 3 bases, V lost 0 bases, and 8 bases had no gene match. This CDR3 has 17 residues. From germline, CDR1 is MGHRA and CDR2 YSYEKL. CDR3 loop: CASSQDIRAGGKETQYF. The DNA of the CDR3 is TGCGCCAGCAGCCAAGACATCAGAGCGGGGGGTAAAGAGACCCAGTACTTC.

The CDR3 is CASSQEGVSYEQYF. As DNA, the CDR3 is TGTGCCAGCAGCCAAGAAGGGGTCTCCTACGAGCAGTACTTC. The V and J genes are TRBV4-2 and TRBJ2-7; tentative D call: TRBD1 (5 bases). Trimming pared 0 bases from V and 0 bases from J, leaving 6 bases between. In germline, CDR1 is LGHNA, CDR2 YNFKEQ. This CDR3 spans 14 amino acids.

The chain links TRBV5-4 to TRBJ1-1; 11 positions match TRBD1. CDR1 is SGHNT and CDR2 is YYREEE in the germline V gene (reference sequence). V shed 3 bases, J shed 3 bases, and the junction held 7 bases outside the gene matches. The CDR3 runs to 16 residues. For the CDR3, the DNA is TGTGCCAGCAGCTCAGGACAGGGGGCATCGTACACTGAAGCTTTCTTT. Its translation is CASSSGQGASYTEAFF.

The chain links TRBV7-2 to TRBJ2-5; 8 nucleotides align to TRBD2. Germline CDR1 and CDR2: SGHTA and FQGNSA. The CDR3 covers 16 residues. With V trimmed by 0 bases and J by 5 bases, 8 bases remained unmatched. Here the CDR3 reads CASSLALRGGGETQYF. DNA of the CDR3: TGTGCCAGCAGCTTAGCGCTCCGGGGGGGCGGGGAGACCCAGTACTTC.

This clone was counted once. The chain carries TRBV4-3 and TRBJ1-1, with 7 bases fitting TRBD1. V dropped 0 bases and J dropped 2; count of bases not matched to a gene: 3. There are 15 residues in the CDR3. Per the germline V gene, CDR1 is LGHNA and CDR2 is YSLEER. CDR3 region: CASSQDYRGNTEAFF. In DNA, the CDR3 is TGCGCCAGCAGCCAAGATTACAGGGGTAACACTGAAGCTTTCTTT.

The CDR3 here is CASSLGAGGPSDTQYF. The CDR3 bases are TGTGCCAGCAGCTTAGGGGCGGGGGGGCCTTCAGATACGCAGTATTTT. V gene TRBV7-2 combines with J gene TRBJ2-3, with TRBD2 identical over 9 bases. The germline gives CDR1 SGHTA, CDR2 FQGNSA. V dropped 1 base and J dropped 4; count of bases not matched to a gene: 6. The CDR3 spans 16 residues.

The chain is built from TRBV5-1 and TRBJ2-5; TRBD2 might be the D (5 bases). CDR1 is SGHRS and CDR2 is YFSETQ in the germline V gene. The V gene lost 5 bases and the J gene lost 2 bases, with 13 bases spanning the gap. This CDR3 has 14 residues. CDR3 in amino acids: CASRSGSGQETQYF. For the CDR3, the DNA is TGCGCCAGCAGGAGTGGATCGGGACAAGAGACCCAGTACTTC.

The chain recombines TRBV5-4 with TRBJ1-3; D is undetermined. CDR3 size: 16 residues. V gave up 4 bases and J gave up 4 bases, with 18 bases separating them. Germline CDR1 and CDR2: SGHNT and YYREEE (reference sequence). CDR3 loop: CASSPSGSLVGNTIYF. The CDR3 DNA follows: TGTGCCAGCAGCCCCTCCGGGAGTCTCGTCGGAAACACCATATATTTT.

Here the CDR3 reads CASSYSKRGGEQFF. DNA of the CDR3: TGTGCCAGCAGTTACTCGAAACGGGGGGGTGAGCAGTTCTTC. The chain combines TRBV6-5 with TRBJ2-1; 8 nucleotides match TRBD2. Germline V gene lookup returns CDR1 MNHEY and CDR2 SVGAGI. V was clipped by 0 bases and J by 9 bases; unmatched bases: 4. The CDR3 runs to 14 residues.

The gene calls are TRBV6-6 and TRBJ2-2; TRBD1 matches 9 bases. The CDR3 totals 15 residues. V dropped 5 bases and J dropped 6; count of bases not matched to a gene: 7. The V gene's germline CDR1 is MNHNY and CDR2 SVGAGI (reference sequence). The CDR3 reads CASSPMGQGPGELFF. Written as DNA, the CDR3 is TGTGCCAGCAGTCCGATGGGACAGGGTCCCGGGGAGCTGTTTTTT.

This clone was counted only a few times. The CDR3 region is CASSPQGQGDTEAFF. As DNA, the CDR3 is TGTGCCAGCAGCCCGCAGGGACAGGGTGACACTGAAGCTTTCTTT. V gene TRBV7-3 combines with J gene TRBJ1-1; 9 bases are shared with TRBD1. The CDR3 length is 15 residues. With 5 bases clipped from V and 3 bases from J, the junction kept 7 bases outside the gene matches. Germline V gives CDR1 SGHTA, CDR2 FQGTGA. Full variable domain (outside the CDR3, taken from reference TRBV7-3 and TRBJ1-1): GAGVSQTPSNKVTEKGKYVELRCDPISGHTALYWYRQSLGQGPEFLIYFQGTGAADDSGLPNDRFFAVRPEGSVSTLKIQRTERGDSAVYLCASSPQGQGDTEAFFGQGTRLTVV.

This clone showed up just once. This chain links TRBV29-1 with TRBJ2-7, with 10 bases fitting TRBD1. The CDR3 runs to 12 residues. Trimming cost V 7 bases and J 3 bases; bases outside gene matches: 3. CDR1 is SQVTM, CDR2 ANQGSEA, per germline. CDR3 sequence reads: CSGRDRGYEQYF. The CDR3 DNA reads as TGCAGCGGCAGGGACAGGGGCTACGAGCAGTACTTC.

The CDR3 loop is CASRPTGWNTIYF. Written as DNA, the CDR3 is TGCGCCAGCAGACCTACAGGGTGGAACACCATATATTTT. V is TRBV4-1 and J is TRBJ1-3, with D perhaps matching TRBD1 (6 bases). CDR3 length: 13 amino acids. Trimming took 6 bases from V and 7 from J, leaving 13 bases between them. Germline assignment: CDR1 MGHRA and CDR2 YSYEKL.

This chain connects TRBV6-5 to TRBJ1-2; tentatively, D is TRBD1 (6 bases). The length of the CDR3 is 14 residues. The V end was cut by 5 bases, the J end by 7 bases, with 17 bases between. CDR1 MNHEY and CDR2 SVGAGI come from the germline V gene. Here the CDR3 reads CASSQTGSHGGYTF. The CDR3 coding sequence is TGTGCCAGCAGTCAAACAGGGTCTCATGGTGGCTACACCTTC.